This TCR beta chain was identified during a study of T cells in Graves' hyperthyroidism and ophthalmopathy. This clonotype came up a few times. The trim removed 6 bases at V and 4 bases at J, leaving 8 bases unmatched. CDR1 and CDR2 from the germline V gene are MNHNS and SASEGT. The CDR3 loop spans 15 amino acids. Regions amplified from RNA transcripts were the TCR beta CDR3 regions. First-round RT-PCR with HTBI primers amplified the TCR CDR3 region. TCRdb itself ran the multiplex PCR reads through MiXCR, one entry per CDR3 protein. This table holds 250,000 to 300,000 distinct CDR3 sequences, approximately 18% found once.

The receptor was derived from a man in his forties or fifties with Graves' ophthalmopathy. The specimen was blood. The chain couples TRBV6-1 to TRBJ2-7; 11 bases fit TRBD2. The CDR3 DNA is TGTGCCAGCAGCCCTACTAGCGGGAGTATGTACGAGCAGTACTTC. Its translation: CASSPTSGSMYEQYF.